Presented here are 18 T cell receptor beta chains from one specimen sequenced in a study of glioma-infiltrating T cells. The iRepertoire nested amplicon-rescue multiplex PCR amplified TCR alpha and beta CDR3s from RNA. TCRdb fed the multiplex PCR reads into MiXCR, producing one record per CDR3 protein. This table holds about 190,000 distinct CDR3 sequences, over 25% found once. Sequencing was performed on glioma tissue, nonneoplastic brain tissue, or PBMCs (not recorded which). These TCRs come from a human donor with low-grade glioma or glioblastoma, undergoing nonglioma brain surgery, or in good health (not recorded which).

As concerns this clonotype: This may be a read error: a much more frequent sequence differs by one nucleotide. This chain joins TRBV10-2 and TRBJ2-2; unclear D gene. This CDR3 region has 13 residues. Trimming removed 2 bases from V and 8 bases from J, with 9 bases in between. CDR1 and CDR2 (germline): WSHSY, SAAADI. CDR3 DNA sequence: TGCGCCAGCAGTGAGACCACCGCTGGGGAGCTGTTTTTT. Translating it yields CASSETTAGELFF.

This clonotype was counted at least ten times. The chain employs TRBV20-1 and TRBJ1-1; maybe TRBD1 (6 bases). V lost 6 bases, J lost 0 bases, and 8 bases lay in between. This CDR3 has 12 residues. Germline values: CDR1 DFQATT, CDR2 SNEGSKA (reference sequence). CDR3 residues: CSADRMNTEAFF. CDR3 nucleotides: TGCAGTGCCGACAGGATGAACACTGAAGCTTTCTTT.

This clonotype was counted many times. The chain joins TRBV7-8 to TRBJ2-7; 9 bases fit TRBD2. The germline V gene encodes CDR1 SGHVS and CDR2 FQNEAQ. The CDR3 covers 14 residues. The trim removed 5 bases at V and 7 bases at J, leaving 9 bases unmatched. CDR3: CASSPGTSIGEQYF. As DNA, the CDR3 is TGTGCCAGCAGCCCTGGGACTAGCATCGGAGAGCAGTACTTC. Full variable domain (rest looked up from reference TRBV7-8 and TRBJ2-7): GAGVSQSPRYKVAKRGQDVALRCDPISGHVSLFWYQQALGQGPEFLTYFQNEAQLDKSGLPSDRFFAERPEGSVSTLKIQRTQQEDSAVYLCASSPGTSIGEQYFGPGTRLTVT.

The chain links TRBV29-1 to TRBJ2-7, with 10 bases that match TRBD2. The trim removed 3 bases at V and 6 bases at J, leaving 11 bases unmatched. This CDR3 has 15 amino acids. Per the germline V gene, CDR1 is SQVTM and CDR2 is ANQGSEA. CDR3 DNA: TGCAGCGTTGAGCTAGCGGGAGAGTCTAATGGCGAGCAGTACTTC. Translating gives CSVELAGESNGEQYF.

This chain connects TRBV2 to TRBJ2-2; 7 bases fit TRBD2. CDR3 length: 15 amino acids. V shed 4 bases, J shed 1 base, and the junction held 3 bases outside the gene matches. CDR1 is SNHLY, CDR2 FYNNEI, per germline. The CDR3 region is CASSGEGRNTGELFF. DNA for the CDR3: TGTGCCAGCAGTGGGGAGGGGAGGAACACCGGGGAGCTGTTTTTT.

This clonotype was observed a handful of times. The CDR3 DNA reads as TGCAGCGTAGACAGGGCCGACAGGGCCCAGTACTTC. The encoded protein is CSVDRADRAQYF. The V call is TRBV29-1, the J call TRBJ2-5; 7 bases agree with TRBD1. This CDR3 region has 12 residues. Trimming took 6 bases from V and 9 from J; bases not matched to a gene: 10. Per the germline V gene, CDR1 is SQVTM and CDR2 is ANQGSEA.

This clonotype has at least ten counts. V usage is TRBV28 and J usage is TRBJ1-1, with TRBD1 identical over 8 bases. The CDR3 extends over 15 amino acids. Losses at the gene ends were 8 bases for V and 0 bases for J; bases not matched to a gene: 8. Germline CDR1 is MDHEN and CDR2 is SYDVKM. The CDR3 sequence is CASRRTGPMNTEAFF. CDR3 DNA sequence: TGTGCCAGCCGGCGGACAGGGCCCATGAACACTGAAGCTTTCTTT.

This clonotype occurred many times. The chain employs TRBV15 and TRBJ1-1, with unresolved D. The CDR3 loop spans 14 amino acids. Germline CDR1 LNHNV, CDR2 YYDKDF (reference sequence). Trimming shortened V by 3 bases and J by 0 bases, and 8 bases separated the two germline ends. CDR3 in DNA: TGTGCCACCAGCAGGCTCCCTATGAACACTGAAGCTTTCTTT. It specifies CATSRLPMNTEAFF.

V gene TRBV20-1 combines with J gene TRBJ2-1, with 10 bases aligning to TRBD2. The assigned J gene may be wrong: the sequence end matches TRBJ2-7 better. This CDR3 is 14 amino acids long. Germline V gives CDR1 DFQATT, CDR2 SNEGSKA (reference sequence). CDR3 sequence (DNA): TGCAGTGCTAGACTAGCGGGAGACTCTTACGAGCAGTACTTC. Protein product: CSARLAGDSYEQYF.

This clonotype was found many times. The chain combines TRBV7-9 with TRBJ2-1, with 8 bases that match TRBD2. CDR1 and CDR2 from the germline V gene are SEHNR and FQNEAQ (reference sequence). Unmatched junction bases numbered 5, after V lost 1 base and J lost 9 bases. CDR3 length equals 14 residues. DNA for the CDR3: TGTGCCAGCAGCTTAGAAGCGGGAGATCGTGAGCAGTTCTTC. The encoded protein is CASSLEAGDREQFF.

This chain uses TRBV27 with TRBJ1-1; possibly TRBD1 for D (5 bases). CDR1 is MNHEY, CDR2 SMNVEV, per germline (reference sequence). With 2 bases removed from V and 1 base from J, the gap between germline ends came to 14 bases. The CDR3 has 16 amino acids. DNA of the CDR3: TGTGCCAGCAGTTTAACTCCAGGAGGGGAGAACACTGAAGCTTTCTTT. This codes for CASSLTPGGENTEAFF.

This clonotype came up many times. This chain links TRBV28 with TRBJ2-1; TRBD1 agrees at 8 bases. This CDR3 region has 11 residues. Germline CDR1 is MDHEN and CDR2 is SYDVKM. The DNA for the CDR3 is TGTGTCACAGGGGGTTCTAGTGAGCAGTTCTTC. Translated: CVTGGSSEQFF.

Concerning this clonotype itself: This may arise from a read error, as a much more abundant clone is one base away. V usage is TRBV7-6 and J usage is TRBJ2-5, with D perhaps matching TRBD2 (6 bases). The germline gives CDR1 SGHVS, CDR2 FNYEAQ. The CDR3 totals 15 residues. The V end was cut by 1 base, the J end by 3 bases, with 12 bases between. CDR3 amino acids: CASSLEGLGEETQYF. CDR3 sequence (DNA): TGTGCCAGCAGCTTAGAGGGACTGGGAGAAGAGACCCAGTACTTC.

The chain recombines TRBV30 with TRBJ2-3; D uncertain. There are 14 residues in the CDR3. Germline V CDR1 and CDR2: GTSNPN, SVGIG (reference sequence). The V end lost 0 bases, the J end lost 2 bases, and 9 bases lay between the germline ends. The chain's CDR3 is CAWSVRLTTDTQYF. The DNA of the CDR3 is TGTGCCTGGAGTGTACGCTTGACCACAGATACGCAGTATTTT.

The gene calls are TRBV24-1 and TRBJ1-1; D might be TRBD1 (5 bases). V lost 9 bases to trimming and J lost 6 bases, with 22 bases between them. This CDR3 contains 15 residues. Germline V gives CDR1 KGHDR, CDR2 SFDVKD. CDR3 DNA sequence: TGTGCCACCTCTCCCGGTGGCCGAGGGGAGGCTGAAGCTTTCTTT. Amino acid sequence: CATSPGGRGEAEAFF.

CDR3 in amino acids: CASSPDRLRYEQYF. The CDR3 DNA sequence: TGTGCCAGCAGCCCCGACCGTTTGAGGTACGAGCAGTACTTC. The chain combines TRBV11-2 with TRBJ2-7; D remains unclear. Trimming removed 5 bases at V and 4 bases at J, with 15 bases between. The germline CDR1 and CDR2 sequences are SGHAT and FQNNGV. CDR3 length equals 14 residues.

This clonotype was seen at least ten times. V gene TRBV20-1 combines with J gene TRBJ1-2; TRBD1 agrees at 9 bases. Germline CDR1 and CDR2: DFQATT and SNEGSKA (reference sequence). The length of the CDR3 is 15 residues. J lost 10 bases, V lost 3 bases, and 15 bases had no gene match. The CDR3 bases are TGCAGTGCTAGGGAACCGACAGGGGGTCATCTTACCTACACCTTC. Encoded protein: CSAREPTGGHLTYTF.

The chain employs TRBV20-1 and TRBJ1-1; perhaps TRBD1 as D (6 bases). V lost 3 bases and J 6 bases, leaving 23 bases between the germline ends. Germline V gene sequence: CDR1 DFQATT, CDR2 SNEGSKA (reference sequence). The length of the CDR3 is 16 residues. The CDR3 nucleotides are TGCAGTGCTAGGGGAGGGGGGGCAGGCATCGTCGCTGAAGCTTTCTTT. This codes for CSARGGGAGIVAEAFF.